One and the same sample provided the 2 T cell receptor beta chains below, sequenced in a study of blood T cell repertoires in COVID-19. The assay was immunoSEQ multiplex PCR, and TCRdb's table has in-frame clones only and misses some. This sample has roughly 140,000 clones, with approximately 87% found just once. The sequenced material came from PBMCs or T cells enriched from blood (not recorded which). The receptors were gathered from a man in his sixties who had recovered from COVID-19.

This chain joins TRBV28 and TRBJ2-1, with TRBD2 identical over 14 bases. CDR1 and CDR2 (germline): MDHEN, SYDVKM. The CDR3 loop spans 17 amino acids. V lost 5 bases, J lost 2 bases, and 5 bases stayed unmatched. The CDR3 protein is CASSPPGLAGAYNEQFF. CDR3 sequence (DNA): TGTGCCAGCAGTCCCCCGGGACTAGCGGGAGCCTACAATGAGCAGTTCTTC.

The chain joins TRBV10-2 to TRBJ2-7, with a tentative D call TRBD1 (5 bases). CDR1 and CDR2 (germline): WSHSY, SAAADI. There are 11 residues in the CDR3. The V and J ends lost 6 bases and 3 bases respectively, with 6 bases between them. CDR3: CASSQGYEQYF. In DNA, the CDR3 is TGCGCCAGCAGCCAGGGCTACGAGCAGTACTTC.